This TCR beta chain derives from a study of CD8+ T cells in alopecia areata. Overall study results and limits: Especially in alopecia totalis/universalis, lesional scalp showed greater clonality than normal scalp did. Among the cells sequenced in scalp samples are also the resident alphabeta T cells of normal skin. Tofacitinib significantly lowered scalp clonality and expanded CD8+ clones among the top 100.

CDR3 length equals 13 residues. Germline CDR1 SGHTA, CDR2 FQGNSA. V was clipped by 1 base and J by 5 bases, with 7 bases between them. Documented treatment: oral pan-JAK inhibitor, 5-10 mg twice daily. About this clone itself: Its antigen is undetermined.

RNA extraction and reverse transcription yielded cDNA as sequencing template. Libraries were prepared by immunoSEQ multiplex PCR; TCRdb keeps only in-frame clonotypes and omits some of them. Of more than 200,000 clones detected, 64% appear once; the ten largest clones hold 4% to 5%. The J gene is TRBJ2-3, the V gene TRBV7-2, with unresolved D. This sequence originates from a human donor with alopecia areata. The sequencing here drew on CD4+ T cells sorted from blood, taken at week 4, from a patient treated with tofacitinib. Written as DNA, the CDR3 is TGTGCCAGCAGCTTAGGGCCGGAAGATACGCAGTATTTT. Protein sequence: CASSLGPEDTQYF.